The 16 T cell receptor beta chains reported below all come from one sample, sequenced in a study of cytomegalovirus exposure and HLA in healthy donors. Some clones are missing from TCRdb's copy, which holds only in-frame ones; the method was immunoSEQ multiplex PCR. In the table there are some 150,000 clones, 94% of which are singletons. The sample was PBMCs. Every receptor here comes from a man aged 18 to 35 in good health and CMV-seropositive.

V and J are TRBV10-3 and TRBJ2-1; 8 bases align to TRBD1. The ends lost 4 bases at V and 9 bases at J; junction bases unmatched: 8. Germline V gene lookup returns CDR1 ENHRY and CDR2 SYGVKD. The CDR3 is 14 amino acids. CDR3 protein: CAISGTGSWGEQFF. The CDR3 DNA is TGTGCCATCAGTGGGACAGGGAGTTGGGGTGAGCAGTTCTTC.

V and J are TRBV9 and TRBJ2-2, with 10 bases matching TRBD1. Germline V gene lookup returns CDR1 SGDLS and CDR2 YYNGEE. V trimming: 0 bases; J trimming: 7 bases; junction bases outside the gene matches: 3. The CDR3 sequence is 15 residues long. The CDR3 DNA sequence: TGTGCCAGCAGCGTAGGACAGGGGGCCGGCGGGGAGCTGTTTTTT. The encoded protein is CASSVGQGAGGELFF.

This clone was found once. J is TRBJ2-5 and V is TRBV7-3; perhaps TRBD1 as D (6 bases). CDR1 is SGHTA and CDR2 is FQGTGA in the germline V gene. The CDR3 consists of 13 residues. Trimming shortened V by 0 bases and J by 5 bases, and 7 bases separated the two germline ends. For the CDR3, the DNA is TGTGCCAGCAGCTTAACGAGGGGGGAGACCCAGTACTTC. This sequence encodes CASSLTRGETQYF.

The CDR3: CASSYSQGETEAFF. DNA for the CDR3: TGTGCCAGCAGTTACTCGCAGGGTGAGACTGAAGCTTTCTTT. The gene calls are TRBV6-6 and TRBJ1-1; D is perhaps TRBD1 (5 bases). Germline V CDR1 and CDR2: MNHNY, SVGAGI (reference sequence). The CDR3 covers 14 residues. Trimming removed 0 bases from V and 5 bases from J, with 10 bases in between.

This chain joins TRBV5-6 and TRBJ2-5, with D possibly TRBD1 on 6 matching bases. Between the trimmed V and J ends, which lost 6 bases and 6 bases, there was a span of 21 bases. This CDR3 is 15 amino acids long. Germline CDR1 SGHDT, CDR2 YYEEEE. For the CDR3, the DNA is TGTGCCAGCACCCTCGGGCCAGGGGCTGGGAAGACCCAGTACTTC. It yields the protein CASTLGPGAGKTQYF.

The chain has TRBV19 and TRBJ1-5, with D hard to call. The V end lost 6 bases, the J end lost 4 bases, and 7 bases lay between the germline ends. Germline V gene sequence: CDR1 LNHDA, CDR2 SQIVND (reference sequence). The CDR3 sequence is 12 residues long. DNA of the CDR3: TGTGCCAGTAGGTACAGTAATCAGCCCCAGCATTTT. As protein: CASRYSNQPQHF.

This chain's CDR3 is CASSVQGRDSDTQYF. CDR3 coding DNA: TGTGCCAGCAGTGTGCAGGGGAGGGATTCAGATACGCAGTATTTT. The J gene is TRBJ2-3, the V gene TRBV6-6; D possibly corresponds to TRBD2 (7 bases). Germline CDR1 reads MNHNY; CDR2 reads SVGAGI (reference sequence). Trimming left V 5 bases short and J 4 bases short, with 16 bases between. This CDR3 has 15 residues.

The genes are TRBV7-2 and TRBJ2-1; 12 bases agree with TRBD2. The junction had 10 bases not matched to a gene; V was cut back by 1 base and J by 6 bases. CDR3 length equals 18 residues. Germline V gene sequence: CDR1 SGHTA, CDR2 FQGNSA. CDR3 DNA sequence: TGTGCCAGCAGCTTAGAAGGCACTAGCGGGAGGTTCCGCAATGAGCAGTTCTTC. Translating gives CASSLEGTSGRFRNEQFF. The complete variable domain, with remaining parts taken from reference TRBV7-2 and TRBJ2-1, reads GAGVSQSPSNKVTEKGKDVELRCDPISGHTALYWYRQSLGQGLEFLIYFQGNSAPDKSGLPSDRFSAERTGGSVSTLTIQRTQQEDSAVYLCASSLEGTSGRFRNEQFFGPGTRLTVL.

The rearrangement links TRBV30 to TRBJ1-1; 7 bases align to TRBD1. From germline, CDR1 is GTSNPN and CDR2 SVGIG (reference sequence). This CDR3 is 15 amino acids long. V was pared by 7 bases and J by 3 bases, with 14 bases of the junction left unmatched. CDR3 region: CASESGGGGYTEAFF. The CDR3, as DNA: TGTGCCTCCGAATCCGGAGGGGGCGGTTACACTGAAGCTTTCTTT.

CDR3 nucleotide sequence: TGTGCCAGCAGTGGGGTGGTCAGGGGGACTGAAGCTTTCTTT. Amino acids: CASSGVVRGTEAFF. The chain uses TRBV2 and TRBJ1-1, with 7 bases lining up with TRBD1. Germline loops: CDR1 SNHLY, CDR2 FYNNEI. V trimming: 4 bases; J trimming: 5 bases; junction bases outside the gene matches: 7. CDR3 length: 14 amino acids.

This clone was seen more than once but under ten times. The chain joins TRBV19 to TRBJ1-2, with 9 nucleotides matching TRBD1. This CDR3 region has 15 residues. V trimming: 3 bases; J trimming: 4 bases; junction bases outside the gene matches: 6. CDR1 LNHDA and CDR2 SQIVND come from the germline V gene (reference sequence). The CDR3: CASSMNRGRGYGYTF. CDR3 coding DNA: TGTGCCAGTAGTATGAACAGGGGGCGCGGCTATGGCTACACCTTC.

The chain combines TRBV11-2 with TRBJ1-3; D unclear. The CDR3 sequence is 15 residues long. V was pared by 1 base and J by 0 bases, with 7 bases between. The germline gives CDR1 SGHAT, CDR2 FQNNGV. The CDR3 nucleotides are TGTGCCAGCAGCTTAGCGCCGAGCTCTGGAAACACCATATATTTT. Its protein is CASSLAPSSGNTIYF.

This clone showed up just once. V is TRBV28 and J is TRBJ1-4; the D gene is possibly TRBD1 (5 bases). Trimming cost V 7 bases and J 0 bases, with 12 bases left between them. Germline lookup yields CDR1 MDHEN and CDR2 SYDVKM. This CDR3 has 15 residues. The CDR3 DNA reads TGTGCCAGCATCTCTGGAGGGGCAACTAATGAAAAACTGTTTTTT. It specifies CASISGGATNEKLFF. Full variable domain (missing parts from reference TRBV28 and TRBJ1-4): DVKVTQSSRYLVKRTGEKVFLECVQDMDHENMFWYRQDPGLGLRLIYFSYDVKMKEKGDIPEGYSVSREKKERFSLILESASTNQTSMYLCASISGGATNEKLFFGSGTQLSVL.

V is TRBV2 and J is TRBJ2-2; D gene unclear. Trimming shortened V by 4 bases and J by 6 bases, and 9 bases separated the two germline ends. The CDR3 is 13 amino acids. Germline V lookup: CDR1 SNHLY, CDR2 FYNNEI. CDR3 DNA sequence: TGTGCCAGCAGTGGTGTCGAGGCCGGGGAGCTGTTTTTT. Amino acids: CASSGVEAGELFF.

V is TRBV7-2 and J is TRBJ2-2; D ambiguous. CDR3 length: 13 amino acids. The germline V gene encodes CDR1 SGHTA and CDR2 FQGNSA. Trimming pared 2 bases from V and 6 bases from J, leaving 7 bases between. The CDR3 reads CASSLQWPGELFF. The CDR3 bases are TGTGCCAGCAGCTTACAATGGCCCGGGGAGCTGTTTTTT.

V usage is TRBV5-1 and J usage is TRBJ1-1; the match to TRBD1 covers 10 bases. The V gene's germline CDR1 is SGHRS and CDR2 YFSETQ. The CDR3 is made up of 16 amino acids. V dropped 4 bases and J dropped 4; count of bases not matched to a gene: 10. In nucleotides, the CDR3 is TGCGCCAGCAGCCCGGACCCCGGGACAGGGGCCACTGAAGCTTTCTTT. This sequence encodes CASSPDPGTGATEAFF.